What follows is one T cell receptor (beta chain) and its context. Its binding antigen is unknown. With a much larger clone just one base away, this may be a read error. Since the CDR3 does not end with the conserved phenylalanine or tryptophan, this likely comes from a read error. The trim is 2 bases for V and 8 bases for J, with a gap of 15 bases between the germline ends. Via the germline V gene, CDR1 is SNHLY and CDR2 FYNNEI. The CDR3 contains 14 residues when both ends are counted. The entry retains the CDR3 DNA only, 42 bases that are in frame from base 1. This specimen comes from a study of T cells in Graves' hyperthyroidism and ophthalmopathy (dated by TCRdb to about 2019). For the wider study: Peripheral blood was collected at initial diagnosis, before any treatment. A discovery cohort of approximately 100 patients, about 40 with Graves' ophthalmopathy and about 58 with stable Graves' hyperthyroidism, was used to find distinguishing TCR V-J signatures. An independent validation cohort of 18 to 20 hyperthyroidism patients and roughly 16 patients who later progressed to ophthalmopathy tested prospective prediction of ophthalmopathy. For training and testing, the 95 to 100 patients in the discovery cohort were randomly divided in a 7:3 ratio. The study also compared thyroid tissue and blood T-cell repertoires from five or six Graves' hyperthyroidism patients. After blood sampling, hyperthyroidism patients were treated with methimazole at a starting dose of 30 mg daily, and ophthalmopathy patients were treated with high-dose intravenous methylprednisolone. According to the paper, TCR Vbeta CDR3 sequencing was carried out on over 130 peripheral blood samples, which came from 40 to 45 ophthalmopathy, approximately 78 hyperthyroidism and some 17 progressor patients. The research as a whole found: A model built on a 13 V-J signature distinguished ophthalmopathy from stable hyperthyroidism, reaching 85% to 90% sensitivity and around 81% specificity in cross-validation and 80%/75% in testing. No statistical method was used to fix the sample size in advance, and group allocation was not hidden from the investigators. During validation, the model predicted progression to ophthalmopathy a median of around 7 months ahead of onset, with around 65% sensitivity and 72.22% specificity. Most expanded thyroid clonotypes (frequency above 0.001) were also detected in blood, suggesting blood repertoires may reflect thyroid immune responses.

The TCR beta CDR3 regions were amplified from the RNA transcripts. The TCR CDR3 was subjected to a first round of RT-PCR using the HTBI primer set and the Qiagen OneStep RT-PCR kit. Libraries were constructed in a second round of multiplex PCR, after which size selection and purification were performed. The libraries were sequenced on an Illumina HiSeq2000 using paired-end 100 bp reads. The paper's data handling went like this. SOAPnuke was used to process the raw data, with reads discarded if the reads contained adapters or uncalled bases, had a mean Phred below 15, or lacked an exact constant-primer or identifier match. High-quality paired reads were merged using COPE v1.2.5, and each unique nucleotide sequence was defined as a clonotype. MiTCR v1.1 was used to align the clonotypes against IMGT TRBV, TRBD and TRBJ reference segments. Only V-J combinations with frequency above 0.0001, covering 99.2% of repertoires, were analysed. A TCS score was defined as the ratio between F50 (clonal expansion) and ExV (chaos), using BLOSUM62-based TCRdist between CDR3 peptides within each V-J. Welch's t-statistics and random forest reduced roughly 530 V-J features to 13, which were used in a naive Bayes classifier (R e1071). The similarity between thyroid and blood repertoires was quantified using the Morisita-Horn index. TCRdb took the public reads, trimmed them with fastp at Q25, ran MiXCR for clone calling and kept in-frame beta chains. Each record represents a unique CDR3 protein, reported with the most common genes and DNA among its rows. These V and J calls originate from TCRdb's pipeline instead of the authors' own analysis. The sample table holds roughly 700,000 distinct CDR3 sequences, of which approximately 36% were seen once. The ten largest make up approximately 31% of the sample.

A patient counted as having stable Graves' hyperthyroidism if no progression to ophthalmopathy occurred over 18 months of follow-up. Hyperthyroidism patients were aged 18 to 65 years and newly diagnosed, with disease duration of less than 2 months. Any patient with an uncontrolled infection, another autoimmune disease, pregnancy or lactation was excluded. Diagnoses were established on the basis of clinical symptoms, serum thyroxine and TRAb, thyroid ultrasound, and orbital computed tomography. Ficoll-Paque density gradient centrifugation was used to isolate PBMCs from around 10 ml of fresh peripheral blood. Trizol reagent was used to extract total RNA, and RNA quality was then checked on an Agilent 2100 Bioanalyzer.

The source is a woman aged 40 to 50 with Graves' hyperthyroidism. The source material was blood. In this chain, TRBV2 is recombined with TRBJ1-1; no D gene can be assigned with confidence. The CDR3 has the sequence CASSELSRAAEAFL. DNA sequence: TGTGCCAGCAGTGAATTGAGTCGGGCGGCGGAAGCTTTCCTT.